Detailed here is one T cell receptor (beta chain). The source of the sample is a study of blood T cell repertoires in COVID-19. Study-wide background: Sites in the United States, Italy and Spain provided acute and convalescent COVID-19 samples. T cells, B-cell-depleted T cells, or PBMCs provided the cDNA or gDNA that served as material.

This CDR3 has 16 residues. The germline V gene encodes CDR1 SGDLS and CDR2 YYNGEE. V lost 4 bases and J 1 base, leaving 12 bases between the germline ends. In the original workflow: Estimates of nucleated cell counts were drawn from the amplification of reference gene primers. Repertoires were generated with immunoSEQ multiplex PCR, while TCRdb's copy carries only in-frame clones and drops some. Clone size and the V and J calls come from that table; the DNA yielded D and trimming. The sample includes 200,000 to 250,000 clones, about nine tenths seen only once; the top ten take about 6%. In assigning cohorts, the study relied on participant-reported clinical history.

This TCR derives from a woman between 25 and 40 years old with acute COVID-19. The rearrangement uses TRBV9 and TRBJ2-6; D is possibly TRBD2 (5 bases). Sequencing was performed on PBMCs or T cells enriched from blood (not recorded which). CDR3 residues: CASSPEGSSGANVLTF. The CDR3 DNA follows: TGTGCCAGCAGCCCAGAGGGATCGTCTGGGGCCAACGTCCTGACTTTC.